What follows are 17 T cell receptor beta chains derived from one specimen sequenced in a study of blood T cell repertoires in COVID-19. TCRdb's copy holds only in-frame clones and misses some; the assay was immunoSEQ multiplex PCR. The table shows some 230,000 clones, with 65% to 90% occurring only once. The sequencing input was peripheral blood. These receptors came from a woman aged 45-65 years with acute or convalescent COVID-19.

This chain links TRBV6-5 with TRBJ1-5; D remains unclear. CDR1 is MNHEY and CDR2 is SVGAGI in the germline V gene. V was shortened by 4 bases and J by 5 bases, with 9 bases between the two germline ends. The CDR3 spans 13 residues. CDR3 nucleotide sequence: TGTGCCAGCAGTTCCTACTCCGATCAGCCCCAGCATTTT. It is translated as CASSSYSDQPQHF.

V gene TRBV6-6 combines with J gene TRBJ1-4; 8 nucleotides agree with TRBD1. Germline V CDR1 and CDR2: MNHNY, SVGAGI (reference sequence). The CDR3 is made up of 20 amino acids. The V segment lost 5 bases and the J segment 3 bases; nucleotides outside the gene matches: 20. The CDR3 spells CASSLSPRQGKRKPNEKLFF. The CDR3 DNA reads TGTGCCAGCAGTCTCTCCCCACGACAGGGGAAGAGGAAACCTAATGAAAAACTGTTTTTT.

The CDR3 sequence: CASSQGGISSPLHF. CDR3 coding DNA: TGCGCCAGCAGCCAAGGAGGAATTTCTTCACCCCTCCACTTT. This chain links TRBV4-3 with TRBJ1-6; D remains ambiguous. This CDR3 is 14 amino acids long. V was pared by 1 base and J by 9 bases, with 10 bases between. The germline CDR1 and CDR2 sequences are LGHNA and YSLEER.

V is TRBV30 and J is TRBJ2-1, with TRBD2 matching over 10 bases. Germline V gene data show CDR1 as GTSNPN and CDR2 as SVGIG (reference sequence). The CDR3 length is 14 residues. The junction had 5 bases not matched to a gene; V was cut back by 1 base and J by 8 bases. CDR3 sequence: CAWSGSGRAHEQFF. The DNA of the CDR3 is TGTGCCTGGAGTGGAAGCGGGAGGGCCCATGAGCAGTTCTTC. Full variable domain (rest looked up from reference TRBV30 and TRBJ2-1): SQTIHQWPATLVQPVGSPLSLECTVEGTSNPNLYWYRQAAGRGLQLLFYSVGIGQISSEVPQNLSASRPQDRQFILSSKKLLLSDSGFYLCAWSGSGRAHEQFFGPGTRLTVL.

The rearrangement links TRBV3-1 (or the pseudogene TRBV3-2) to TRBJ2-3, with D perhaps matching TRBD2 (5 bases). This CDR3 is 14 amino acids long. The V gene lost 7 bases and the J gene lost 7 bases, with 18 bases spanning the gap. Germline V gene sequence: CDR1 LGHDT, CDR2 YNNKEL (reference sequence). CDR3 residues: CASNGDGSGYTQYF. CDR3 DNA: TGTGCCAGCAACGGTGATGGGAGTGGGTATACGCAGTATTTT.

The rearrangement joins TRBV19 to TRBJ1-1, with D unresolved. Trimming cost V 0 bases and J 1 base, with 9 bases left between them. CDR1 is LNHDA and CDR2 is SQIVND in the germline V gene (reference sequence). The CDR3 is made up of 15 amino acids. The CDR3 loop reads CASSIDLEANTEAFF. Written as DNA, the CDR3 is TGTGCCAGTAGTATAGATCTGGAGGCGAACACTGAAGCTTTCTTT.

The table lists this clone with a count of one. The chain couples TRBV4-2 to TRBJ1-4; D unclear. The V end was cut by 4 bases, the J end by 8 bases, with 17 bases between. Looked up from germline, CDR1 is LGHNA and CDR2 is YNFKEQ. This CDR3 spans 15 amino acids. The CDR3 here is CASSPLNQAGEKLFF. CDR3 nucleotide sequence: TGTGCCAGCAGCCCCCTGAATCAAGCAGGCGAAAAACTGTTTTTT.

The chain uses TRBV19 and TRBJ2-3; TRBD1 matches 7 bases. V shed 6 bases, J shed 7 bases, and the junction held 7 bases outside the gene matches. Germline V gives CDR1 LNHDA, CDR2 SQIVND (reference sequence). The CDR3 extends over 13 amino acids. The CDR3 DNA sequence: TGTGCCAGTAGCTCAACAGGGGTCAATACGCAGTATTTT. Translating gives CASSSTGVNTQYF.

In its sample, this clone was seen once. V is TRBV2 and J is TRBJ2-3, with D tentatively TRBD2 (6 bases). Germline-derived CDR1 and CDR2 are SNHLY and FYNNEI. V lost 6 bases and J lost 0, with 10 bases in between. The CDR3 length is 14 residues. This CDR3 reads CASRQGLSTDTQYF. CDR3 DNA sequence: TGTGCCAGCAGGCAAGGACTAAGCACAGATACGCAGTATTTT. Supplemented by reference TRBV2 and TRBJ2-3, the full variable domain reads EPEVTQTPSHQVTQMGQEVILRCVPISNHLYFYWYRQILGQKVEFLVSFYNNEISEKSEIFDDQFSVERPDGSNFTLKIRSTKLEDSAMYFCASRQGLSTDTQYFGPGTRLTVL.

J is TRBJ1-6 and V is TRBV5-1; a weak D match, TRBD1 (6 bases). CDR1 is SGHRS, CDR2 YFSETQ, per germline. The length of the CDR3 is 15 residues. V shed 2 bases and J shed 7 bases, with 13 bases lying between them. The CDR3 sequence: CASSFQDRRNSPLHF. DNA for the CDR3: TGCGCCAGCAGCTTTCAAGACAGGCGGAATTCACCCCTCCACTTT. The full variable domain, in which reference TRBV5-1 and TRBJ1-6 provide the parts outside the CDR3, is KAGVTQTPRYLIKTRGQQVTLSCSPISGHRSVSWYQQTPGQGLQFLFEYFSETQRNKGNFPGRFSGRQFSNSRSEMNVSTLELGDSALYLCASSFQDRRNSPLHFGNGTRLTVT.

The chain couples TRBV11-2 to TRBJ2-7; TRBD2 matches at 13 bases. Trimming at V came to 6 bases and at J to 3 bases, leaving 5 bases not matched to a gene. The CDR3 sequence is 15 residues long. Per the germline V gene, CDR1 is SGHAT and CDR2 is FQNNGV. The chain's CDR3 is CASSTSGGGIYEQYF. DNA of the CDR3: TGTGCCAGCAGTACTAGCGGGGGGGGAATCTACGAGCAGTACTTC.

The gene calls are TRBV5-4 and TRBJ2-5, with 10 bases identical to TRBD1. The CDR3 has 16 amino acids. Germline V CDR1 and CDR2: SGHNT, YYREEE (reference sequence). The V gene end was trimmed by 1 base and the J gene end by 4 bases; junction bases not matched to a gene: 7. Written as DNA, the CDR3 is TGTGCCAGCAGCTTGCCTCTTGGGACAGGGGCAGAGACCCAGTACTTC. Translating it yields CASSLPLGTGAETQYF.

J is TRBJ2-7 and V is TRBV11-2; D unresolved. Germline CDR1 SGHAT, CDR2 FQNNGV. The CDR3 has 15 amino acids. Trimming shortened V by 1 base and J by 0 bases, and 10 bases separated the two germline ends. The CDR3 loop is CASSLARVHSYEQYF. In nucleotides, the CDR3 is TGTGCCAGCAGCTTAGCCCGGGTCCACTCCTACGAGCAGTACTTC. Supplemented by reference TRBV11-2 and TRBJ2-7, the full variable domain reads EAGVAQSPRYKIIEKRQSVAFWCNPISGHATLYWYQQILGQGPKLLIQFQNNGVVDDSQLPKDRFSAERLKGVDSTLKIQPAKLEDSAVYLCASSLARVHSYEQYFGPGTRLTVT.

The V call is TRBV7-2, the J call TRBJ2-5; TRBD2 matches 9 bases. The CDR3 runs to 17 residues. Germline loops: CDR1 SGHTA, CDR2 FQGNSA. With 5 bases clipped from V and 3 bases from J, the junction kept 13 bases outside the gene matches. As DNA, the CDR3 is TGTGCCAGCAGCGGCAGCGGTCCTAGCGGGGTCAAAGAGACCCAGTACTTC. This translates into CASSGSGPSGVKETQYF.

V is TRBV19 and J is TRBJ2-3, with 7 bases identical to TRBD1. The CDR3 sequence is 14 residues long. The V segment lost 3 bases and the J segment 4 bases; nucleotides outside the gene matches: 4. The germline V gene has CDR1 LNHDA and CDR2 SQIVND (reference sequence). This CDR3 is CASSMRTGPDTQYF. CDR3 nucleotide sequence: TGTGCCAGTAGTATGCGGACAGGCCCAGATACGCAGTATTTT.

The V call is TRBV4-3, the J call TRBJ2-2, with D uncertain. Trimming stripped 0 bases from V and 6 bases from J, with 14 bases between. The CDR3 covers 16 residues. Germline CDR1 LGHNA, CDR2 YSLEER. CDR3 DNA sequence: TGCGCCAGCAGCCAAGATATAAGCCTTATGGCCGGGGAGCTGTTTTTT. Residues: CASSQDISLMAGELFF.

The chain has TRBV28 and TRBJ2-5; D perhaps matches TRBD2 (5 bases). Trimming took off 10 bases at V and 3 bases at J, with 15 bases between the two ends. Germline V gene sequence: CDR1 MDHEN, CDR2 SYDVKM. This CDR3 is 13 amino acids long. The CDR3 spells CATGEYRKETQYF. The CDR3 bases are TGTGCCACCGGGGAGTACCGCAAAGAGACCCAGTACTTC. Combining the CDR3 with reference TRBV28 and TRBJ2-5 gives the whole variable domain DVKVTQSSRYLVKRTGEKVFLECVQDMDHENMFWYRQDPGLGLRLIYFSYDVKMKEKGDIPEGYSVSREKKERFSLILESASTNQTSMYLCATGEYRKETQYFGPGTRLLVL.